One and the same sample provided the 29 T cell receptor beta chains below, sequenced in a study of OX40 agonist ivuxolimab in advanced cancers. Assay: immunoSEQ multiplex PCR; the TCRdb copy retains only in-frame clones and omits some. In the table there are approximately 80,000 clones, approximately 92% of which are singletons. Sequencing used CD4+ or CD8+ T cells sorted from blood, obtained in a trial of the OX40 agonist ivuxolimab. Every receptor here comes from an adult with an advanced solid tumor such as melanoma, head and neck, liver or kidney cancer.

The chain recombines TRBV1 with TRBJ1-2; the tabulated D call, TRBD1, remains unverified against the DNA. TRBV1 is a recognized pseudogene. This CDR3 has 17 amino acids. The CDR3 sequence is CTSSPNPDRPSLYGYTF. CDR3 in DNA: TGCACCAGCAGTCCAAATCCGGACAGGCCCAGCCTCTATGGCTACACCTTC.

The genes are TRBV6-4 and TRBJ1-1, with TRBD1 matching over 9 bases. CDR3 length: 15 amino acids. J gave up 4 bases and V 6 bases, and 9 bases lay outside the gene matches. Per germline, CDR1 MRHNA and CDR2 SNTAGT. CDR3 nucleotide sequence: TGTGCCAGCAGGAAGGAGGGGACAGGGACCACTGAAGCTTTCTTT. Translation gives CASRKEGTGTTEAFF.

The chain couples TRBV12-5 to TRBJ2-1; weak D call: TRBD1 (5 bases). Germline V gene lookup returns CDR1 LGHNT and CDR2 FRNRAP. V lost 8 bases and J lost 8, with 10 bases in between. The CDR3 has 11 amino acids. CDR3 coding DNA: TGTGCTAGTCAGGGAATATATGAGCAGTTCTTC. This encodes CASQGIYEQFF. Drawing the rest from reference TRBV12-5 and TRBJ2-1, the complete variable domain is DARVTQTPRHKVTEMGQEVTMRCQPILGHNTVFWYRQTMMQGLELLAYFRNRAPLDDSGMPKDRFSAEMPDATLATLKIQPSEPRDSAVYFCASQGIYEQFFGPGTRLTVL.

The chain uses TRBV19 and TRBJ2-1; D gene ambiguous. From germline, CDR1 is LNHDA and CDR2 SQIVND (reference sequence). The germline V and J ends were trimmed by 3 bases and 3 bases, with 12 bases remaining between them. This CDR3 has 15 amino acids. This chain's CDR3 is CASSIKNPLYNEQFF. CDR3 DNA sequence: TGTGCCAGTAGTATTAAAAATCCCCTCTACAATGAGCAGTTCTTC.

This rearrangement joins TRBV5-1 to TRBJ2-2; 14 bases are shared with TRBD2. Germline CDR1 SGHRS, CDR2 YFSETQ. The CDR3 covers 16 residues. The junction had 6 bases not matched to a gene; V was cut back by 4 bases and J by 7 bases. CDR3 in amino acids: CASSLGLAGEIGELFF. The CDR3 nucleotides read TGCGCCAGCAGCCTGGGACTAGCGGGAGAGATCGGGGAGCTGTTTTTT.

V is TRBV10-2 and J is TRBJ1-5, with D uncertain. The CDR3 contains 12 residues. Trimming removed 10 bases at V and 0 bases at J, with 7 bases between. CDR1 is WSHSY and CDR2 is SAAADI in the germline V gene. The CDR3, as DNA: TGCGCCACCTCTAATAGCAATCAGCCCCAGCATTTT. As protein: CATSNSNQPQHF.

The chain combines TRBV9 with TRBJ1-4; no definite D call. The CDR3 runs 15 residues. Germline CDR1 and CDR2: SGDLS and YYNGEE. V gave up 4 bases and J gave up 0 bases, with 10 bases separating them. CDR3 protein: CASSPRTATNEKLFF. CDR3 DNA: TGTGCCAGCAGCCCAAGGACGGCAACTAATGAAAAACTGTTTTTT.

The CDR3 region has the DNA TGTGCCAGTCGGACAGGGCAGTCATACGAGCAGTACTTC. Protein sequence: CASRTGQSYEQYF. The chain uses TRBV28 and TRBJ2-7, with 8 bases matching TRBD1. With 9 bases clipped from V and 4 bases from J, the junction kept 8 bases outside the gene matches. The germline gives CDR1 MDHEN, CDR2 SYDVKM. The CDR3 length is 13 residues.

This sequence joins TRBV6-1 and TRBJ2-5; 11 positions agree with TRBD2. Germline-derived CDR1 and CDR2 are MNHNS and SASEGT. Trimming at V came to 4 bases and at J to 5 bases, leaving 15 bases not matched to a gene. The CDR3 is 18 residues long. In nucleotides, the CDR3 is TGTGCCAGCAGTGCTGGTAGCGGGAGGGCGTTTGTGTCCGAGACCCAGTACTTC. Amino acids: CASSAGSGRAFVSETQYF.

The chain links TRBV15 to TRBJ1-1, with a tentative D call TRBD1 (6 bases). The CDR3 has 14 residues. CDR1 is LNHNV and CDR2 is YYDKDF in the germline V gene (reference sequence). Trimming stripped 5 bases from V and 11 bases from J, with 21 bases between. The CDR3 spells CATSENQTGTRAFF. In DNA, the CDR3 is TGTGCCACCAGCGAGAATCAGACAGGTACCCGGGCTTTCTTT.

The rearrangement links TRBV6-5 to TRBJ2-7; no clear D. The V gene's germline CDR1 is MNHEY and CDR2 SVGAGI. V lost 3 bases and J lost 0, with 12 bases in between. The CDR3 loop spans 15 amino acids. CDR3 sequence (DNA): TGTGCCAGCAGTTATGGATGGGGTAACTCCTACGAGCAGTACTTC. This translates into CASSYGWGNSYEQYF.

J is TRBJ2-5 and V is TRBV18, with D hard to call. The CDR3 covers 14 residues. Trimming pared 2 bases from V and 5 bases from J, leaving 12 bases between. Germline V gene lookup returns CDR1 KGHSH and CDR2 LQKENI. The CDR3 DNA reads as TGTGCCAGCTCACCAGGCAACCCGCAGGAGACCCAGTACTTC. Its protein is CASSPGNPQETQYF. Full variable domain (missing parts from reference TRBV18 and TRBJ2-5): NAGVMQNPRHLVRRRGQEARLRCSPMKGHSHVYWYRQLPEEGLKFMVYLQKENIIDESGMPKERFSAEFPKEGPSILRIQQVVRGDSAAYFCASSPGNPQETQYFGPGTRLLVL.

A few counts support this clone. The chain links TRBV6-1 to TRBJ1-2; 9 nucleotides line up with TRBD1. The V segment lost 6 bases and the J segment 9 bases; nucleotides outside the gene matches: 8. The CDR3 runs 13 residues. The V gene's germline CDR1 is MNHNS and CDR2 SASEGT. The CDR3 loop is CASRDRGGESYTF. In DNA form, the CDR3 reads TGTGCCAGCAGGGACAGGGGAGGCGAGAGCTACACCTTC.

The V and J genes are TRBV7-9 and TRBJ1-1; D is undetermined. Trimming pared 5 bases from V and 3 bases from J, leaving 7 bases between. The CDR3 is 12 amino acids. In germline, CDR1 is SEHNR, CDR2 FQNEAQ (reference sequence). Here the CDR3 DNA reads TGTGCCAGCAGCACACAAGACACTGAAGCTTTCTTT. Residues: CASSTQDTEAFF.

V usage is TRBV7-2 and J usage is TRBJ2-2; maybe TRBD2 (6 bases). The germline V gene encodes CDR1 SGHTA and CDR2 FQGNSA. Trimming stripped 5 bases from V and 6 bases from J, with 16 bases between. The CDR3 totals 15 residues. The CDR3 loop is CASSRRGRFAGELFF. The CDR3 region has the DNA TGTGCCAGCAGCCGACGGGGGAGGTTTGCCGGGGAGCTGTTTTTT.

This chain connects TRBV5-4 to TRBJ2-1; 8 nucleotides agree with TRBD2. Trimming cost V 4 bases and J 1 base; bases outside gene matches: 4. Germline values: CDR1 SGHNT, CDR2 YYREEE (reference sequence). The CDR3 spans 15 residues. CDR3 sequence: CASSTGTSSYNEQFF. The CDR3 nucleotides are TGTGCCAGCAGCACCGGGACTAGTTCCTACAATGAGCAGTTCTTC.

The J gene is TRBJ2-3, the V gene TRBV19; D remains unclear. Germline V gene lookup returns CDR1 LNHDA and CDR2 SQIVND (reference sequence). Between the trimmed V and J ends, which lost 4 bases and 1 base, there was a span of 9 bases. The CDR3 covers 14 residues. CDR3 region: CASSNADRTDTQYF. In DNA, the CDR3 is TGTGCCAGTAGTAATGCCGACCGCACAGATACGCAGTATTTT.

This sequence joins TRBV7-2 and TRBJ1-4, with D maybe TRBD1 (6 bases). Trimming shortened V by 2 bases and J by 8 bases, and 18 bases separated the two germline ends. CDR1 is SGHTA, CDR2 FQGNSA, per germline. The CDR3 is 16 amino acids. CDR3 nucleotides: TGTGCCAGCAGCTTAAATCCGGACTCGAGGGGGGAAAAACTGTTTTTT. It translates to CASSLNPDSRGEKLFF.

This clone was observed a few times. CDR3 sequence: CASTVNYGYTF. The CDR3 DNA reads as TGTGCCAGCACGGTTAACTATGGCTACACCTTC. The chain carries TRBV2 and TRBJ1-2; D uncertain. This CDR3 comprises 11 residues. Germline CDR1 SNHLY, CDR2 FYNNEI. Trimming pared 7 bases from V and 1 base from J, leaving 4 bases between. The entire variable domain, with the rest obtained from reference TRBV2 and TRBJ1-2, is as follows: EPEVTQTPSHQVTQMGQEVILRCVPISNHLYFYWYRQILGQKVEFLVSFYNNEISEKSEIFDDQFSVERPDGSNFTLKIRSTKLEDSAMYFCASTVNYGYTFGSGTRLTVV.

This clone was seen a handful of times. The chain uses TRBV10-3 and TRBJ1-3; D unclear. The length of the CDR3 is 13 residues. Germline CDR1 and CDR2: ENHRY and SYGVKD. The ends were cut back, 3 bases at V and 4 bases at J, with 7 bases in the middle. In DNA form, the CDR3 reads TGTGCCATCAGTGATGGACCGGGAAACACCATATATTTT. This codes for CAISDGPGNTIYF.

The table lists this clone with a count of one. The CDR3 DNA reads as TGTGCCAGCAGCTTGCCGCTGGGCTACGAGCAGTACTTC. Its translation: CASSLPLGYEQYF. This chain uses TRBV5-4 with TRBJ2-7; D is unclear. The CDR3 sequence is 13 residues long. Trimming stripped 1 base from V and 3 bases from J, with 8 bases between. Germline lookup yields CDR1 SGHNT and CDR2 YYREEE (reference sequence).

The CDR3 reads CASRESSGRGETQYF. The CDR3, as DNA: TGTGCCAGCAGAGAATCTAGCGGGAGAGGTGAGACCCAGTACTTC. J is TRBJ2-5 and V is TRBV6-6; 10 bases are a match to TRBD2. Germline V gene lookup returns CDR1 MNHNY and CDR2 SVGAGI (reference sequence). The CDR3 has 15 amino acids. Germline trimming cut 6 bases from V and 5 bases from J; bases unmatched to any gene: 9.

Only one count was recorded for this clone. The genes are TRBV10-3 and TRBJ2-3; TRBD2 is a possible D gene (6 bases). V shed 8 bases and J shed 0 bases, with 12 bases lying between them. The CDR3 is made up of 14 amino acids. Germline-derived CDR1 and CDR2 are ENHRY and SYGVKD. This CDR3 reads CAILAEPSTDTQYF. CDR3 DNA sequence: TGTGCCATCTTAGCGGAACCCAGCACAGATACGCAGTATTTT.

The chain combines TRBV4-1 with TRBJ1-4; weak D call: TRBD1 (6 bases). There are 15 residues in the CDR3. CDR1 is MGHRA and CDR2 is YSYEKL in the germline V gene. Trimming took 1 base from V and 5 from J, leaving 11 bases between them. Here the CDR3 DNA reads TGCGCCAGCAGCCAAGGCGACAGGCAGAATGAAAAACTGTTTTTT. This gives the protein CASSQGDRQNEKLFF.

The V gene is TRBV28, the J gene TRBJ1-2; D is unclear. The CDR3 extends over 12 amino acids. The V end was cut by 3 bases, the J end by 4 bases, with 6 bases between. Germline CDR1 MDHEN, CDR2 SYDVKM. The chain's CDR3 is CASSLAFYGYTF. The DNA for the CDR3 is TGTGCCAGCAGTTTGGCATTCTATGGCTACACCTTC.

The chain links TRBV27 to TRBJ1-5; no definite D call. The CDR3 length is 14 residues. V was pared by 2 bases and J by 1 base, with 6 bases between. Germline CDR1 and CDR2: MNHEY and SMNVEV (reference sequence). The chain's CDR3 is CASSLVGSNQPQHF. The CDR3 DNA reads as TGTGCCAGCAGTTTAGTGGGAAGCAATCAGCCCCAGCATTTT.

The chain joins TRBV30 to TRBJ1-2; maybe TRBD1 (5 bases). The CDR3 has 12 residues. CDR1 is GTSNPN and CDR2 is SVGIG in the germline V gene (reference sequence). V was trimmed by 6 bases and J by 7 bases, leaving 15 bases between them. In nucleotides, the CDR3 is TGTGCCTGTTCCCTAGGGGTCGGTGGCTACACCTTC. Amino acids: CACSLGVGGYTF.

This chain connects TRBV28 to TRBJ2-3, with D uncertain. CDR1 is MDHEN and CDR2 is SYDVKM in the germline V gene. The V gene lost 8 bases and the J gene lost 5 bases, with 14 bases spanning the gap. This CDR3 has 13 amino acids. This CDR3 reads CASGRRLIDTQYF. The CDR3 DNA reads as TGTGCCAGCGGTCGACGGCTCATAGATACGCAGTATTTT.

The chain employs TRBV11-2 and TRBJ2-5; 10 nucleotides match TRBD1. V shed 5 bases, J shed 4 bases, and the junction held 7 bases outside the gene matches. The CDR3 totals 15 residues. CDR1 is SGHAT and CDR2 is FQNNGV in the germline V gene. CDR3 sequence reads: CASSRDRGGPETQYF. The CDR3 bases are TGTGCCAGCAGCCGGGACAGGGGAGGACCAGAGACCCAGTACTTC.